Listed below are T cell receptor beta chains from one sample, sequenced in a study of blood T cell repertoires in COVID-19. Assay: immunoSEQ multiplex PCR; the TCRdb copy retains only in-frame clones and omits some. The sample gives approximately 250,000 clones, roughly 88% of which show up once; roughly 3% is in the top ten. Sequencing was performed on PBMCs or T cells enriched from blood (not recorded which). The receptor source for this set is a woman aged 40 to 55 who had been exposed to COVID-19. CDR3s include the opening cysteine and the closing phenylalanine or tryptophan. A D gene is named only where the DNA matches it firmly. The listing skips clone size in some rows; elsewhere it reads once, few, many or a size class.

NA	NA	15	TRBJ1-2	TRBV9	CASSARGDLNYGYTF	TGTGCCAGCAGCGCCCGGGGGGATCTTAACTATGGCTACACCTTC
NA	NA	14	TRBJ2-1	TRBV9	CASSVDSDRNEQFF	TGTGCCAGCAGCGTTGACAGTGATCGCAATGAGCAGTTCTTC
NA	TRBD1	16	TRBJ1-2	TRBV19	CASSAGQGMEERGYTF	TGTGCCAGTAGTGCCGGACAGGGAATGGAGGAGCGCGGCTACACCTTC
NA	NA	15	TRBJ2-5	TRBV11-3	CASSLEGGNQETQYF	TGTGCCAGCAGCTTAGAGGGCGGGAACCAAGAGACCCAGTACTTC
NA	NA	15	TRBJ2-1	TRBV9	CASSPGGTHNNEQFF	TGTGCCAGCAGCCCCGGAGGAACCCACAACAATGAGCAGTTCTTC
NA	NA	14	TRBJ2-2	TRBV14	CASSLDWNTGELFF	TGTGCCAGCAGCCTAGACTGGAACACCGGGGAGCTGTTTTTT
NA	NA	17	TRBJ1-2	TRBV9	CASSVDVSGRDPYGYTF	TGTGCCAGCAGCGTAGATGTGAGCGGCCGAGATCCTTATGGCTACACCTTC
NA	NA	15	TRBJ1-2	TRBV2	CASSEGGVVNYGYTF	TGTGCCAGCAGTGAAGGGGGGGTGGTTAACTATGGCTACACCTTC
NA	NA	15	TRBJ2-7	TRBV14	CASSQDSYESYEQYF	TGTGCCAGCAGCCAGGACAGCTATGAGTCCTACGAGCAGTACTTC
NA	NA	12	TRBJ2-1	TRBV7-2	CASSLRLNEQFF	TGTGCCAGCAGCTTAAGACTCAATGAGCAGTTCTTC
NA	NA	15	TRBJ1-3	TRBV11-3	CASSFSGSSGNTIYF	TGTGCCAGCAGCTTTTCTGGGAGCTCTGGAAACACCATATATTTT
NA	TRBD1	13	TRBJ2-7	TRBV6-5	CASTRTGGGEQYF	TGTGCCAGCACTCGGACAGGGGGGGGCGAGCAGTACTTC
NA	TRBD2	14	TRBJ2-3	TRBV10-3	CAISDAGVLDTQYF	TGTGCCATCAGTGATGCGGGGGTGTTAGATACGCAGTATTTT
NA	TRBD1	15	TRBJ2-7	TRBV5-1	CASSSRTGSSYEQYF	TGCGCCAGCAGCTCCAGGACAGGCAGCTCCTACGAGCAGTACTTC
NA	TRBD1	17	TRBJ1-4	TRBV18	CASSPTPTGATNEKLFF	TGTGCCAGCTCACCAACCCCGACAGGGGCAACTAATGAAAAACTGTTTTTT
NA	NA	15	TRBJ1-1	TRBV30	CAWIPALGVSVVAFF	TGTGCCTGGATCCCAGCCCTGGGAGTCTCCGTAGTGGCTTTCTTT
NA	NA	17	TRBJ1-1	TRBV11-2	CASSQNTGYSVNTEAFF	TGTGCCAGCAGCCAGAATACAGGGTACTCTGTGAACACTGAAGCTTTCTTT
once	NA	16	TRBJ1-6	TRBV13	CASSLGLQKFNSPLHF	TGTGCCAGCAGCTTAGGCCTACAGAAATTTAATTCACCCCTCCACTTT
few	TRBD1	15	TRBJ1-2	TRBV5-4	CASSGGTGGSYGYTF	TGTGCCAGCAGCGGAGGGACAGGGGGTAGCTATGGCTACACCTTC
NA	TRBD1	15	TRBJ1-4	TRBV3-1/TRBV3-2	CASSQGGQGEEKLFF	TGTGCCAGCAGCCAAGGAGGACAGGGTGAAGAAAAACTGTTTTTT
once	NA	12	TRBJ1-4	TRBV15	CATSRANEKLFF	TGTGCCACCAGCAGAGCAAATGAAAAACTGTTTTTT
once	NA	14	TRBJ2-7	TRBV5-1	CASRVRYLAYEQYF	TGCGCCAGCAGGGTACGCTATTTGGCCTACGAGCAGTACTTC
NA	NA	16	TRBJ1-2	TRBV14	CASSQGAGWASYGYTF	TGTGCCAGCAGCCAAGGGGCAGGGTGGGCCTCCTATGGCTACACCTTC
few	TRBD2	21	TRBJ2-2	TRBV4-1	CASSQDRGLAGGLVNTGELFF	TGCGCCAGCAGCCAAGATCGAGGACTAGCGGGAGGCCTTGTCAACACCGGGGAGCTGTTTTTT
NA	NA	15	TRBJ1-2	TRBV5-8	CASSAFRGNNYGYTF	TGTGCCAGCAGCGCCTTTCGGGGGAACAACTATGGCTACACCTTC
NA	NA	13	TRBJ2-2	TRBV3-1/TRBV3-2	CASSPTRPGELFF	TGTGCCAGCAGCCCGACTCGACCCGGGGAGCTGTTTTTT
NA	TRBD1	15	TRBJ1-5	TRBV28	CASSYKTGVNQPQHF	TGTGCCAGCAGTTACAAGACAGGGGTCAATCAGCCCCAGCATTTT
NA	TRBD2	15	TRBJ2-1	TRBV10-3	CAISESGLGSGEQFF	TGTGCCATCAGTGAGTCGGGACTAGGGTCGGGTGAGCAGTTCTTC
NA	NA	15	TRBJ1-5	TRBV4-1	CASSQDMDRTQPQHF	TGCGCCAGCAGCCAAGATATGGACAGAACTCAGCCCCAGCATTTT
NA	NA	11	TRBJ1-2	TRBV6-6	CAGGADYGYTF	TGTGCCGGAGGGGCTGACTATGGCTACACCTTC
NA	NA	13	TRBJ2-5	TRBV11-3	CASSQGLQGTQYF	TGTGCCAGCAGCCAGGGACTCCAGGGGACCCAGTACTTC
NA	NA	12	TRBJ1-4	TRBV29-1	CSVGDIGEKLFF	TGCAGCGTTGGGGACATTGGTGAAAAACTGTTTTTT
NA	NA	15	TRBJ2-1	TRBV3-1/TRBV3-2	CASSHQGPSGGEQFF	TGTGCCAGCAGCCATCAGGGCCCCTCAGGTGGTGAGCAGTTCTTC
NA	TRBD1	15	TRBJ2-2	TRBV11-1	CASSGPDRDTGELFF	TGTGCCAGCAGCGGCCCGGACAGGGACACCGGGGAGCTGTTTTTT
NA	TRBD1	17	TRBJ2-6	TRBV29-1	CSVGDRGRTSGANVLTF	TGCAGCGTTGGGGACAGGGGCCGTACCTCTGGGGCCAACGTCCTGACTTTC
NA	NA	16	TRBJ2-2	TRBV24-1	CATSDFWQGNTGELFF	TGTGCCACCAGTGATTTTTGGCAGGGGAACACCGGGGAGCTGTTTTTT
NA	TRBD2	18	TRBJ2-1	TRBV7-8	CASSLAAPSGSSYNEQFF	TGTGCCAGCAGCTTAGCGGCCCCTAGCGGGAGCTCCTACAATGAGCAGTTCTTC
NA	NA	17	TRBJ2-6	TRBV3-1/TRBV3-2	CASSSRVGGSGANVLTF	TGTGCCAGCAGCTCTCGAGTAGGGGGCTCTGGGGCCAACGTCCTGACTTTC
NA	NA	14	TRBJ1-1	TRBV6-5	CASSPSLSNTEAFF	TGTGCCAGCAGCCCGTCGCTATCAAACACTGAAGCTTTCTTT
NA	TRBD1	17	TRBJ1-1	TRBV14	CASSQQTGGFPNTEAFF	TGTGCCAGCAGCCAACAGACAGGGGGATTTCCGAACACTGAAGCTTTCTTT
many	NA	14	TRBJ1-1	TRBV6-4	CASSDSTGAGEAFF	TGTGCCAGCAGTGACTCGACTGGGGCTGGGGAAGCTTTCTTT
NA	NA	11	TRBJ2-7	TRBV2	CASSIRGEQYF	TGTGCCAGCAGCATCAGGGGCGAGCAGTACTTC
NA	NA	14	TRBJ2-5	TRBV19	CASSIAEGVETQYF	TGTGCCAGTAGTATAGCAGAGGGAGTCGAGACCCAGTACTTC
NA	TRBD1	17	TRBJ1-5	TRBV27	CASRPTGTGGVNQPQHF	TGTGCCAGCAGACCTACCGGGACAGGGGGTGTTAATCAGCCCCAGCATTTT
NA	NA	16	TRBJ2-5	TRBV5-1	CASRVEGAKYQETQYF	TGCGCCAGCAGAGTAGAAGGGGCGAAGTACCAAGAGACCCAGTACTTC
NA	NA	18	TRBJ1-1	TRBV30	CAWTSVSGDRRMNTEAFF	TGTGCCTGGACTTCTGTCTCGGGGGATCGAAGGATGAACACTGAAGCTTTCTTT
NA	TRBD1	17	TRBJ2-3	TRBV18	CASSPWTGGDPTDTQYF	TGTGCCAGCTCACCTTGGACAGGAGGTGACCCAACAGATACGCAGTATTTT
NA	NA	16	TRBJ2-2	TRBV4-3	CASSRGRGFSTGELFF	TGCGCCAGCAGCCGCGGACGGGGTTTCAGCACCGGGGAGCTGTTTTTT
NA	NA	12	TRBJ1-3	TRBV6-5	CASTNSGNTIYF	TGTGCCAGCACAAACTCTGGAAACACCATATATTTT
NA	TRBD2	16	TRBJ2-3	TRBV4-2	CASSPIAGGYTDTQYF	TGTGCCAGCAGCCCCATAGCGGGGGGCTACACAGATACGCAGTATTTT
NA	TRBD1	17	TRBJ1-4	TRBV18	CASSSGQGGTTNEKLFF	TGTGCCAGCTCGTCGGGACAGGGCGGTACAACTAATGAAAAACTGTTTTTT
NA	NA	18	TRBJ1-5	TRBV2	CASSERGEEIHSNQPQHF	TGTGCCAGCAGTGAACGGGGGGAAGAAATACATAGCAATCAGCCCCAGCATTTT
once	NA	15	TRBJ2-2	TRBV9	CASSVDKPGTGELFF	TGTGCCAGCAGCGTAGATAAGCCGGGCACCGGGGAGCTGTTTTTT
NA	NA	16	TRBJ2-5	TRBV27	CASSLLAGAYQETQYF	TGTGCCAGCAGTTTATTGGCGGGGGCGTACCAAGAGACCCAGTACTTC
NA	TRBD2	19	TRBJ2-2	TRBV4-3	CASSQEVATSGGAIGELFF	TGCGCCAGCAGCCAAGAAGTTGCTACTAGCGGGGGGGCCATCGGGGAGCTGTTTTTT
NA	TRBD1	15	TRBJ1-2	TRBV30	CAWKGGTGGFYGYTF	TGTGCCTGGAAGGGCGGGACAGGGGGTTTCTATGGCTACACCTTC